The 18 T cell receptor beta chains in this list originate from one sample, sequenced in a study of cytomegalovirus exposure and HLA in healthy donors. Amplification used 60 Vbeta primers and 13 Jbeta primers. The method was immunoSEQ multiplex PCR; TCRdb's version includes in-frame clones alone and lacks a portion of them. Among approximately 190,000 clones listed, around 80% were seen once. The sequenced material came from PBMCs. The receptors shown here come from a man between 40 and 49 years old in good health and CMV-seropositive.

The chain recombines TRBV19 with TRBJ2-1; D may be TRBD1 (5 bases). CDR3 length: 14 amino acids. Trimming took off 4 bases at V and 6 bases at J, with 13 bases between the two ends. The germline gives CDR1 LNHDA, CDR2 SQIVND (reference sequence). The CDR3 DNA sequence: TGTGCCAGTAGTACGTTTCCAGGGTCCAATGAGCAGTTCTTC. Translation: CASSTFPGSNEQFF.

The chain links TRBV30 to TRBJ2-5; 8 nucleotides agree with TRBD1. CDR3 length: 14 amino acids. Trimming cost V 0 bases and J 1 base; bases outside gene matches: 1. The V gene's germline CDR1 is GTSNPN and CDR2 SVGIG (reference sequence). The CDR3 nucleotides are TGTGCCTGGAGTGTTACAGGGGGCCAAGAGACCCAGTACTTC. Translation: CAWSVTGGQETQYF.

V and J are TRBV10-2 and TRBJ1-3; 7 bases map to TRBD1. The J segment lost 2 bases and the V segment lost 6 bases, leaving 10 bases of the junction unmatched. Per germline, CDR1 WSHSY and CDR2 SAAADI. The CDR3 spans 16 residues. The CDR3 bases are TGCGCCAGCAGGGACTTAGACAGGGTTGCTGGAAACACCATATATTTT. This encodes CASRDLDRVAGNTIYF.

The chain carries TRBV29-1 and TRBJ2-3, with a tentative D call TRBD1 (6 bases). CDR3 length: 17 residues. Trimming left V 4 bases short and J 6 bases short, with 26 bases between. Germline CDR1 reads SQVTM; CDR2 reads ANQGSEA. CDR3 in DNA: TGCAGCGTTGGGGGCGCGACAGGCGGATACACGATGGATACGCAGTATTTT. This encodes CSVGGATGGYTMDTQYF.

This chain links TRBV2 with TRBJ2-5; no clear D gene. V was clipped by 3 bases and J by 4 bases, with 15 bases between them. The CDR3 is made up of 15 amino acids. In germline, CDR1 is SNHLY, CDR2 FYNNEI. The CDR3 loop is CASSEVTQGGETQYF. DNA of the CDR3: TGTGCCAGCAGTGAGGTGACGCAAGGCGGAGAGACCCAGTACTTC.

The chain has TRBV5-6 and TRBJ2-3; D not certain. Germline assignment: CDR1 SGHDT and CDR2 YYEEEE. CDR3 length: 13 residues. V was trimmed by 0 bases and J by 6 bases, leaving 8 bases between them. CDR3 protein: CASSLGYSDTQYF. The DNA of the CDR3 is TGTGCCAGCAGCTTGGGGTATAGCGATACGCAGTATTTT.

The J gene is TRBJ1-2, the V gene TRBV29-1, with 9 bases fitting TRBD1. Per germline, CDR1 SQVTM and CDR2 ANQGSEA. With 8 bases clipped from V and 5 bases from J, the junction kept 6 bases outside the gene matches. The CDR3 loop spans 12 amino acids. The CDR3 protein is CSLTGGAYGYTF. The DNA of the CDR3 is TGCAGCTTAACAGGGGGCGCTTATGGCTACACCTTC.

This rearrangement joins TRBV6-4 to TRBJ2-3, with 7 positions matching TRBD1. The CDR3 spans 13 residues. V lost 2 bases to trimming and J lost 6 bases; unmatched junction nucleotides: 2. Germline V gene data show CDR1 as MRHNA and CDR2 as SNTAGT. The CDR3 here is CASSDTRGDTQYF. The CDR3 DNA sequence: TGTGCCAGCAGTGACACCAGGGGGGATACGCAGTATTTT.

Concerning this clone itself: One end of the junction fails to match germline, which may point to a read error. This chain links TRBV7-9 with TRBJ1-1, with D hard to call. The CDR3 is made up of 10 amino acids. CDR1 is SEHNR and CDR2 is FQNEAQ in the germline V gene (reference sequence). The CDR3: CSSSSLSAFF. The CDR3, as DNA: TGTTCCAGCAGCTCCTTGTCGGCTTTCTTT.

This clone appeared a few times. This chain links TRBV7-9 with TRBJ2-7; D is possibly TRBD1 (5 bases). Germline V gene lookup returns CDR1 SEHNR and CDR2 FQNEAQ (reference sequence). Deletions cut 1 base from V and 2 bases from J, with 9 bases between. This CDR3 is built from 14 residues. The CDR3 DNA is TGTGCCAGCAGCTTAGTCGGACAAACCTACGAGCAGTACTTC. This codes for CASSLVGQTYEQYF.

The CDR3 sequence is CASSRSPGLNLEYF. In DNA, the CDR3 is TGTGCCAGCAGCCGCTCTCCGGGACTTAATTTGGAGTACTTC. This chain connects TRBV27 to TRBJ2-7; tentative D call: TRBD2 (6 bases). Germline V gene lookup returns CDR1 MNHEY and CDR2 SMNVEV (reference sequence). The CDR3 loop spans 14 amino acids. Trimming pared 6 bases from V and 11 bases from J, leaving 23 bases between.

The chain is built from TRBV6-6 and TRBJ1-4; 8 nucleotides align to TRBD1. Trimming took 4 bases from V and 12 from J; bases not matched to a gene: 4. CDR1 MNHNY and CDR2 SVGAGI come from the germline V gene (reference sequence). The CDR3 covers 12 residues. The CDR3 DNA reads TGTGCCAGCAGTTTGGGACAGGCGGAACTGTTTTTT. Amino acids: CASSLGQAELFF.

V and J are TRBV9 and TRBJ2-7; a possible D gene is TRBD1 (5 bases). Trimming left V 2 bases short and J 1 base short, with 10 bases between. Germline-derived CDR1 and CDR2 are SGDLS and YYNGEE. The CDR3 runs 14 residues. The CDR3 nucleotides read TGTGCCAGCAGCGTGTTACAGGAATCCTACGAGCAGTACTTC. Its translation: CASSVLQESYEQYF.

This rearrangement joins TRBV11-2 to TRBJ2-1, with D perhaps matching TRBD1 (6 bases). Germline V CDR1 and CDR2: SGHAT, FQNNGV. The V end was cut by 5 bases, the J end by 0 bases, with 17 bases between. The CDR3 covers 17 residues. DNA for the CDR3: TGTGCCAGCAGCCCAGACAGGCGCCGTAGCTCCTACAATGAGCAGTTCTTC. It specifies CASSPDRRRSSYNEQFF.

The V gene is TRBV2, the J gene TRBJ2-7; 8 bases are shared with TRBD1. Looked up from germline, CDR1 is SNHLY and CDR2 is FYNNEI. The CDR3 is 14 residues long. Germline trimming cut 6 bases from V and 5 bases from J; bases unmatched to any gene: 9. CDR3 amino acids: CASSENYRGDEQYF. CDR3 coding DNA: TGTGCCAGCAGCGAAAATTACAGGGGGGACGAGCAGTACTTC. The variable domain in full, completed from reference TRBV2 and TRBJ2-7, reads EPEVTQTPSHQVTQMGQEVILRCVPISNHLYFYWYRQILGQKVEFLVSFYNNEISEKSEIFDDQFSVERPDGSNFTLKIRSTKLEDSAMYFCASSENYRGDEQYFGPGTRLTVT.

V is TRBV15 and J is TRBJ1-5; TRBD1 is a possible D gene (5 bases). The V gene lost 0 bases and the J gene lost 5 bases, with 8 bases spanning the gap. CDR3 length equals 14 residues. CDR1 LNHNV and CDR2 YYDKDF come from the germline V gene (reference sequence). The CDR3 loop reads CATSREGGDQPQHF. In DNA form, the CDR3 reads TGTGCCACCAGCAGAGAGGGGGGGGATCAGCCCCAGCATTTT.

To note about this clone: Germline is not matched at one junction end, which may reflect a read error. The chain combines TRBV7-7 with TRBJ1-1; D might be TRBD1 (5 bases). CDR1 and CDR2 (germline): SSHAT, FNYEAQ (reference sequence). The CDR3 totals 14 residues. CDR3 sequence (DNA): TGTGCTAGCAGCCCGATGACAGTCAACACTGAAGCTTTCTTT. Translating gives CASSPMTVNTEAFF.

The sample holds one count of this clone. V gene TRBV6-1 combines with J gene TRBJ1-3, with D tentatively TRBD1 (6 bases). Trimming shortened V by 7 bases and J by 4 bases, and 11 bases separated the two germline ends. This CDR3 is built from 13 residues. In germline, CDR1 is MNHNS, CDR2 SASEGT. The CDR3: CASIGQSGNTIYF. The CDR3 region has the DNA TGTGCCAGCATCGGACAGTCCGGAAACACCATATATTTT.